Detailed here is one T cell receptor (beta chain). Its antigen is as yet unknown. This CDR3 is 15 amino acids long. Trimming removed 0 bases at V and 4 bases at J, with 13 bases between. Germline V gives CDR1 MGHRA, CDR2 YSYEKL. The data are from a study of OX40 agonist ivuxolimab in advanced cancers. Study in general: Every 2 weeks, ivuxolimab was infused into the patients intravenously at between 0.01 and 10 mg/kg. Participants could have had prior anti-PD-1, anti-PD-L1 or anti-CTLA-4 therapy, and roughly 39% had some. Whole-study results and caveats: Some of the nonresponding patients also showed low levels of normalized T-cell clonal expansion.

Here immunoSEQ multiplex PCR was the method, and the copy in TCRdb shows in-frame clones only, minus some. The table lists about 130,000 clones, approximately 90% of them singletons. This TCR was recovered from an adult with an advanced solid tumor such as melanoma, head and neck, liver or kidney cancer. The chain joins TRBV4-1 to TRBJ2-7, with TRBD1 as a possible D gene (5 bases). The source was CD4+ or CD8+ T cells sorted from blood, collected in a trial of the OX40 agonist ivuxolimab. The CDR3 DNA reads TGCGCCAGCAGCCAAGAGGCAGCAGGGCCGTACGAGCAGTACTTC. This codes for CASSQEAAGPYEQYF.